This T cell receptor (beta chain) derives from a study of cytomegalovirus exposure and HLA in healthy donors. Study-level points and caveats: Three chains linked to CMV were shown in vitro to be specific for CMV antigens.

This clone came up a few times. What it recognizes is unknown. Repertoires were generated with immunoSEQ multiplex PCR, while TCRdb's copy carries only in-frame clones and drops some. The sample consists of under 250,000 clones, 80% to 90% of them appearing once. The V end lost 2 bases, the J end lost 6 bases, and 7 bases lay between the germline ends. Germline assignment: CDR1 MNHEY and CDR2 SMNVEV (reference sequence). CDR3 length: 12 amino acids. The origin of this receptor is a woman under 30 in good health and CMV-seropositive. Sequencing was performed on PBMCs. This chain links TRBV27 with TRBJ1-2; D possibly corresponds to TRBD1 (5 bases). CDR3 DNA: TGTGCCAGCAGTTTAGCGGGGGATGGCTACACCTTC. Translating it yields CASSLAGDGYTF.